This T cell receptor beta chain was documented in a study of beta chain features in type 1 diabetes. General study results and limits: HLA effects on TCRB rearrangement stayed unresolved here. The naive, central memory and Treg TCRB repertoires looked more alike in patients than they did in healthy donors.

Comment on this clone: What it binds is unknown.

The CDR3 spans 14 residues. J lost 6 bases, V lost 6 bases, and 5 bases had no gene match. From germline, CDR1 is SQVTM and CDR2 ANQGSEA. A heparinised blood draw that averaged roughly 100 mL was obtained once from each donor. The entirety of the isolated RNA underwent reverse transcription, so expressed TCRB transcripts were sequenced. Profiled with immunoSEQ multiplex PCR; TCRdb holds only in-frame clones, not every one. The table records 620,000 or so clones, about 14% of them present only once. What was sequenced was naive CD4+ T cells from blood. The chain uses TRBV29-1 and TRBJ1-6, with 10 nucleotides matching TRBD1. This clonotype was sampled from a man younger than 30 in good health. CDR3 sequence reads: CSVAGTGVNSPLHF. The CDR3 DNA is TGCAGCGTGGCCGGGACAGGGGTTAATTCACCCCTCCACTTT.